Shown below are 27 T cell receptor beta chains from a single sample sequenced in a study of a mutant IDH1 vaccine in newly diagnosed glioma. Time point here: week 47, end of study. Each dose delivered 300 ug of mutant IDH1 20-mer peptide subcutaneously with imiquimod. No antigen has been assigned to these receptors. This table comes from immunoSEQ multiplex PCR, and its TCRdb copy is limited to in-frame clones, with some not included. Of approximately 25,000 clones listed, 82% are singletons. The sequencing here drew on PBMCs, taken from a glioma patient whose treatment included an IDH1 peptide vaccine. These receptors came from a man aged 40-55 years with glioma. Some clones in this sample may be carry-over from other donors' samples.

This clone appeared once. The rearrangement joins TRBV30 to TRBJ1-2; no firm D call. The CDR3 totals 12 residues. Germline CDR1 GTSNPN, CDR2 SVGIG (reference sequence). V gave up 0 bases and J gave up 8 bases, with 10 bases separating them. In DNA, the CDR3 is TGTGCCTGGAGTGTAACTACGGGGGGCTACACCTTC. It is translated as CAWSVTTGGYTF.

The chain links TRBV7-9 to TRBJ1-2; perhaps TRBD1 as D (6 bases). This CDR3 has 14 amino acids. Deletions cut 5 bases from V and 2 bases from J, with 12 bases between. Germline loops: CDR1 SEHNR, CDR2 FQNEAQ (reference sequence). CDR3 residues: CASSIETGNYGYTF. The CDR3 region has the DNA TGTGCCAGCAGCATCGAGACAGGAAACTATGGCTACACCTTC.

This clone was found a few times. The CDR3 sequence: CASNPGANYGYTF. CDR3 coding DNA: TGTGCCAGCAATCCAGGAGCTAACTATGGCTACACCTTC. The rearrangement uses TRBV9 and TRBJ1-2; D is ambiguous. V lost 6 bases and J 0 bases, leaving 9 bases between the germline ends. Germline assignment: CDR1 SGDLS and CDR2 YYNGEE. The CDR3 length is 13 residues.

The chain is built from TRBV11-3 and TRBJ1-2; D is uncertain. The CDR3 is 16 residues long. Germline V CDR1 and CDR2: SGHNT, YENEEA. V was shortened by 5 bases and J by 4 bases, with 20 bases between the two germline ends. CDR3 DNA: TGTGCCAGCAGCGATCCCCCCGACGGAAAGACCTATGGCTACACCTTC. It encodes CASSDPPDGKTYGYTF.

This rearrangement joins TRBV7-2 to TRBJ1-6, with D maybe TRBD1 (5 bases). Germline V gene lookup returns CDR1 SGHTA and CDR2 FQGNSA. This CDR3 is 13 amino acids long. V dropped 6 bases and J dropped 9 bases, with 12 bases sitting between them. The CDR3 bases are TGTGCCAGCAGGGGCAGGGTCGGTTCACCCCTCCACTTT. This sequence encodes CASRGRVGSPLHF.

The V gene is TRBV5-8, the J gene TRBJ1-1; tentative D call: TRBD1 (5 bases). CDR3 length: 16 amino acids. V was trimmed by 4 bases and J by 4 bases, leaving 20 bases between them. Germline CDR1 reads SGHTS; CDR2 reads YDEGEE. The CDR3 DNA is TGTGCCAGCAGCACTGCGTGGGGGGGGGAGGTCACTGAAGCTTTCTTT. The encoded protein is CASSTAWGGEVTEAFF.

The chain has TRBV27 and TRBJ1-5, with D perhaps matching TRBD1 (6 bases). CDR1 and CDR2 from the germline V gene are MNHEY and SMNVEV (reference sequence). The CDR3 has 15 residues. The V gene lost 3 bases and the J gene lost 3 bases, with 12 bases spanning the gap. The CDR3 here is CASSFGGAPNQPQHF. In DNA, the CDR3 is TGTGCCAGCAGTTTTGGGGGGGCTCCCAATCAGCCCCAGCATTTT.

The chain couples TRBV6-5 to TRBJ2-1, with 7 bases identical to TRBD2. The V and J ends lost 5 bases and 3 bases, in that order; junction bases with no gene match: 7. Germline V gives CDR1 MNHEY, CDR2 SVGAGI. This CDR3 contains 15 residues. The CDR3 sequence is CASSLGVAGYNEQFF. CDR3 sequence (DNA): TGTGCCAGCAGTCTCGGGGTAGCGGGCTACAATGAGCAGTTCTTC.

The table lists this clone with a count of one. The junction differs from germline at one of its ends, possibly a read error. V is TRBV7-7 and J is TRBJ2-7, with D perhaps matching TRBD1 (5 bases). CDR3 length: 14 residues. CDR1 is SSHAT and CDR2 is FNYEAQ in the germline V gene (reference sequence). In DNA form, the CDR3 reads TGTGCTAGCAGCGTCAGCAGGGAATCCTACGAGCAGTACTTC. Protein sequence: CASSVSRESYEQYF.

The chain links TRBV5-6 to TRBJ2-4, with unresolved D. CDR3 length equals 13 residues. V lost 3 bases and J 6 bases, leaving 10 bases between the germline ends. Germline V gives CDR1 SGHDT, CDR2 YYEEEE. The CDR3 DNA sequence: TGTGCCAGCAGCTCCGACATTGGAAACATTCAGTACTTC. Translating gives CASSSDIGNIQYF.

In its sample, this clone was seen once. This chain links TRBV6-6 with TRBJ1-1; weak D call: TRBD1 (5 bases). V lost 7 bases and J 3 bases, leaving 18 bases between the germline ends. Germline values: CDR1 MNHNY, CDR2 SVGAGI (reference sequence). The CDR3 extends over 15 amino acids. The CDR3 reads CASTLNGAGYTEAFF. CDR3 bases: TGTGCCAGCACTCTGAATGGGGCAGGGTACACTGAAGCTTTCTTT.

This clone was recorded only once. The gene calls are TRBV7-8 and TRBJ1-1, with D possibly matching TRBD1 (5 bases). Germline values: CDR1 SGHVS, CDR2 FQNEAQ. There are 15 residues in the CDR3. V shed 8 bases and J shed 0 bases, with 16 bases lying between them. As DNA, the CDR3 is TGTGCCAGCTCCATTAGGGACCACCTGAACACTGAAGCTTTCTTT. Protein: CASSIRDHLNTEAFF.

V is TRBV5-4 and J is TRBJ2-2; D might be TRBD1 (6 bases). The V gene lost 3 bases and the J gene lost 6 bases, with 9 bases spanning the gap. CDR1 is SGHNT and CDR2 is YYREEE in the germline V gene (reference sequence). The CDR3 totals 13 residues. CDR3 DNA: TGTGCCAGCAGCTCCAGGGGCGCCGGGGAGCTGTTTTTT. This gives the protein CASSSRGAGELFF.

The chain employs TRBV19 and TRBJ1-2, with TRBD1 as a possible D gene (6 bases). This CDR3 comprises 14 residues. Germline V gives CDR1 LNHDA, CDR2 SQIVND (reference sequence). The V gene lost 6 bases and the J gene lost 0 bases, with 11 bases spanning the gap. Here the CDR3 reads CASRPQGTNYGYTF. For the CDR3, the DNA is TGTGCCAGTAGGCCGCAGGGGACTAACTATGGCTACACCTTC.

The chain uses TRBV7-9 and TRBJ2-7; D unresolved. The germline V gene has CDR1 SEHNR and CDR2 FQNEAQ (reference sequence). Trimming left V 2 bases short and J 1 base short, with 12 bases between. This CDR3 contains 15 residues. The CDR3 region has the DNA TGTGCCAGCAGCTTATGGGTCACCGGATCCTACGAGCAGTACTTC. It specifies CASSLWVTGSYEQYF.

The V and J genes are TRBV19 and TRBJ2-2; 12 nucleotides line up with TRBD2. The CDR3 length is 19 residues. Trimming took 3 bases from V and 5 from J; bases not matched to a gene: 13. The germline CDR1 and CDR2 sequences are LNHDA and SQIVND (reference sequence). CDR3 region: CASSILGSSGGARTGELFF. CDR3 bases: TGTGCCAGTAGTATTCTGGGGTCTAGCGGGGGGGCCCGGACCGGGGAGCTGTTTTTT.

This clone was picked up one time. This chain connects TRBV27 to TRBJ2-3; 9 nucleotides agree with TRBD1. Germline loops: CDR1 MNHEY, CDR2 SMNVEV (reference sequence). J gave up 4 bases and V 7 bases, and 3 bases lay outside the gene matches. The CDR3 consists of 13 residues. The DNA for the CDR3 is TGTGCCAGCAAGGACAGGGGCGCAGATACGCAGTATTTT. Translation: CASKDRGADTQYF.

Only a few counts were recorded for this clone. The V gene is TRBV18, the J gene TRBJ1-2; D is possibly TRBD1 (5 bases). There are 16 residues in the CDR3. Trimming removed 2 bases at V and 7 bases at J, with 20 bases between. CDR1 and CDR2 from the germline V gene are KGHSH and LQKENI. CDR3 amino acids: CASSPSGQGSGGGYTF. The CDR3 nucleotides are TGTGCCAGCTCACCATCGGGGCAGGGCTCCGGCGGTGGCTACACCTTC.

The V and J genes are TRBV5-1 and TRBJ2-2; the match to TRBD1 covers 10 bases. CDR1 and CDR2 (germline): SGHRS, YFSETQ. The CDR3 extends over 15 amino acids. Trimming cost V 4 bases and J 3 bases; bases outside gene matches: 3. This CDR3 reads CASSEDRGDTGELFF. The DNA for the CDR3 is TGCGCCAGCAGCGAGGACAGGGGGGACACCGGGGAGCTGTTTTTT.

The CDR3 DNA is TGTGCCAGCAGCTTAGCGGGACAGACCCACGAGCAGTACTTC. It codes for CASSLAGQTHEQYF. V gene TRBV7-8 combines with J gene TRBJ2-7, with 7 bases identical to TRBD1. Trimming took 0 bases from V and 5 from J; bases not matched to a gene: 4. This CDR3 contains 14 residues. CDR1 and CDR2 (germline): SGHVS, FQNEAQ.

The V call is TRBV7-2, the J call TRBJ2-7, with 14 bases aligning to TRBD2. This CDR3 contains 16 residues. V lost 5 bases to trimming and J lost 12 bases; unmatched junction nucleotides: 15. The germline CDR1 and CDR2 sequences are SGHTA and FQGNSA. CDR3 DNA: TGTGCCAGCAGCCCATGGACTAGCGGGGGGCGGATGGGGCTGTACTTC. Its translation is CASSPWTSGGRMGLYF.

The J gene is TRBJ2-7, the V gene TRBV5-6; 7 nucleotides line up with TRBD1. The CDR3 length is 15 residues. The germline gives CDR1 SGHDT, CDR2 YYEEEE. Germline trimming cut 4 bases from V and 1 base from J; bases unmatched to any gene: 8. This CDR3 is CASSTTGTVSYEQYF. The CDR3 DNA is TGTGCCAGCAGCACCACCGGGACAGTATCCTACGAGCAGTACTTC.

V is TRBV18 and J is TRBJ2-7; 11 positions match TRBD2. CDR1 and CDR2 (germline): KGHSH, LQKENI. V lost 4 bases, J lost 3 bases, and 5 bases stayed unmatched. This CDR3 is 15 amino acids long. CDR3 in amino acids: CASSLQTSGVYEQYF. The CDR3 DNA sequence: TGTGCCAGCTCACTGCAGACTAGCGGGGTCTACGAGCAGTACTTC.

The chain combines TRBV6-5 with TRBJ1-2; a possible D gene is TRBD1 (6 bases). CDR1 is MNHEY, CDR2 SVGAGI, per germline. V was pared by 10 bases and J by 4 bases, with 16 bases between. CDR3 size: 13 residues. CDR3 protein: CATRTANFYGYTF. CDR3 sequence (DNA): TGTGCCACGCGGACAGCGAACTTCTATGGCTACACCTTC.

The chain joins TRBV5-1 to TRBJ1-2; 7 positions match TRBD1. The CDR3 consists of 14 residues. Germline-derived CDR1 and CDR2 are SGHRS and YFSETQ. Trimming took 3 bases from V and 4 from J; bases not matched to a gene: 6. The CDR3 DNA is TGCGCCAGCAGCTCCCGGGACAGACCCTATGGCTACACCTTC. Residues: CASSSRDRPYGYTF. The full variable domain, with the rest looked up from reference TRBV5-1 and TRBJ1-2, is KAGVTQTPRYLIKTRGQQVTLSCSPISGHRSVSWYQQTPGQGLQFLFEYFSETQRNKGNFPGRFSGRQFSNSRSEMNVSTLELGDSALYLCASSSRDRPYGYTFGSGTRLTVV.

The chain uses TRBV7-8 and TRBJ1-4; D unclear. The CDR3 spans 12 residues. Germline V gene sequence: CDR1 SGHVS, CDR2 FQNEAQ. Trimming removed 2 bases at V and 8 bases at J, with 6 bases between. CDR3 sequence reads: CASSLHGEKLFF. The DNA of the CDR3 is TGTGCCAGCAGCTTACACGGCGAAAAACTGTTTTTT.

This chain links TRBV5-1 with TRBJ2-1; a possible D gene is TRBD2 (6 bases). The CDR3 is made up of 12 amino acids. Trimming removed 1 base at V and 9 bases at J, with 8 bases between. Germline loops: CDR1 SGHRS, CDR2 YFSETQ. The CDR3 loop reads CASSLISGEQFF. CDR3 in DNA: TGCGCCAGCAGCTTGATTAGCGGTGAGCAGTTCTTC.